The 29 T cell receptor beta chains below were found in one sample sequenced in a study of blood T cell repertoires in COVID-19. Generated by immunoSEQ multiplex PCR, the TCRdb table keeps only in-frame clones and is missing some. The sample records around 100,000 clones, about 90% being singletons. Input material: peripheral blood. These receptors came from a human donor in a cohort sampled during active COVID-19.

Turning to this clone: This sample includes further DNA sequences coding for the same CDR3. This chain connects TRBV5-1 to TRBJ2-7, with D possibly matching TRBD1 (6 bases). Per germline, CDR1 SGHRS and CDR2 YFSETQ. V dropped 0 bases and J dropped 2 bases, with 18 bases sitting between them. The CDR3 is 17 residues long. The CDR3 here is CASSLGLSGGFAYEQYF. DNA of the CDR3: TGCGCCAGCAGCTTGGGTCTCAGTGGGGGCTTTGCCTACGAGCAGTACTTC.

The chain's CDR3 is CASSRHRGGDGYTF. The CDR3 nucleotides read TGTGCCAGCAGCAGACACAGGGGGGGGGATGGCTACACCTTC. The rearrangement joins TRBV7-8 to TRBJ1-2; 8 nucleotides agree with TRBD1. The CDR3 totals 14 residues. Trimming cost V 5 bases and J 6 bases; bases outside gene matches: 8. Germline values: CDR1 SGHVS, CDR2 FQNEAQ.

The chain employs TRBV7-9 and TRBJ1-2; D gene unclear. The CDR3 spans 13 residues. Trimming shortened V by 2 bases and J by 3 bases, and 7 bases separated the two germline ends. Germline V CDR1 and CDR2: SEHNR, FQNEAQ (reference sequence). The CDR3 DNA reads TGTGCCAGCAGCTTACTCTCGTACTATGGCTACACCTTC. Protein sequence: CASSLLSYYGYTF. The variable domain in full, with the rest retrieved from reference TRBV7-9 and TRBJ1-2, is DTGVSQNPRHKITKRGQNVTFRCDPISEHNRLYWYRQTLGQGPEFLTYFQNEAQLEKSRLLSDRFSAERPKGSFSTLEIQRTEQGDSAMYLCASSLLSYYGYTFGSGTRLTVV.

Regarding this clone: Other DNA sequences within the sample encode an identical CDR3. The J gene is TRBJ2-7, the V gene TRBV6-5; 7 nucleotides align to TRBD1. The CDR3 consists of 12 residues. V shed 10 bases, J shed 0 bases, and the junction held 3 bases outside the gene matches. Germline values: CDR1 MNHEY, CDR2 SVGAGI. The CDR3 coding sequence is TGTGCCACATCAGGGGGCTCCTACGAGCAGTACTTC. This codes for CATSGGSYEQYF.

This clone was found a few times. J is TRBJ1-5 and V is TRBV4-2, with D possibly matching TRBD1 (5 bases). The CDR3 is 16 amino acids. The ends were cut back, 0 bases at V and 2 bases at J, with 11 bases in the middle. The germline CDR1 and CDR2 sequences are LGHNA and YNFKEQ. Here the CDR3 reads CASSQDPGQGNQPQHF. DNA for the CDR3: TGTGCCAGCAGCCAAGATCCAGGGCAAGGCAATCAGCCCCAGCATTTT.

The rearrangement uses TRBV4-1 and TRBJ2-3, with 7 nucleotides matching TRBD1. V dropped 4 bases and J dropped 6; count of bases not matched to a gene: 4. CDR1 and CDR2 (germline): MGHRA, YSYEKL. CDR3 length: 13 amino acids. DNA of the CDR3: TGCGCCAGCAGCCCGCAGGGGGATGATACGCAGTATTTT. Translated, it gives CASSPQGDDTQYF.

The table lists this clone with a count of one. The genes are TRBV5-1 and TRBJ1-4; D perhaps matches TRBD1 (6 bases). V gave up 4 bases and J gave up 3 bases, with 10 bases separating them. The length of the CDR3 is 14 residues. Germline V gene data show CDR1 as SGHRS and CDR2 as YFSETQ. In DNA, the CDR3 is TGCGCCAGCAGCCTGGACAGACCTAATGAAAAACTGTTTTTT. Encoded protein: CASSLDRPNEKLFF.

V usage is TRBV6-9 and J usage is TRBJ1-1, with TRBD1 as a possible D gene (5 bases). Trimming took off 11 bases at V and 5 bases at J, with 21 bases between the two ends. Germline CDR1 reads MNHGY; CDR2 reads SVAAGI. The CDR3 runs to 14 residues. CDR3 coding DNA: TGTGCCCCCCGAGGGAGGGGTTGCGTGACTGAAGCTTTCTTT. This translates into CAPRGRGCVTEAFF.

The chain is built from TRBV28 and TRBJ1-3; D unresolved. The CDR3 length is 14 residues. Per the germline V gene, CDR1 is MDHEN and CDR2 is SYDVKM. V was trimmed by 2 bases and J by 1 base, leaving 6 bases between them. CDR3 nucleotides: TGTGCCAGCAGTTTAGTAGCTTCTGGAAACACCATATATTTT. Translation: CASSLVASGNTIYF.

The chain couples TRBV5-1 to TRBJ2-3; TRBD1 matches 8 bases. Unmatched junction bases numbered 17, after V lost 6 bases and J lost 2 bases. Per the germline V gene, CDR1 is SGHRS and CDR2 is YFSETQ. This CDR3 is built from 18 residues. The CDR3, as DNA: TGCGCCAGCACCAATACCGGGACAGGTTTAATCGTCACAGATACGCAGTATTTT. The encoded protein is CASTNTGTGLIVTDTQYF.

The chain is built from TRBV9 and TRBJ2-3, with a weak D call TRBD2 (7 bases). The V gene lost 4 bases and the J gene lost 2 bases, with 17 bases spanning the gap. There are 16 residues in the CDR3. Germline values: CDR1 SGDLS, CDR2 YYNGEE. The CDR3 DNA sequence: TGTGCCAGCAGCTCCCGGGGGGCTGGCCCCACAGATACGCAGTATTTT. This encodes CASSSRGAGPTDTQYF.

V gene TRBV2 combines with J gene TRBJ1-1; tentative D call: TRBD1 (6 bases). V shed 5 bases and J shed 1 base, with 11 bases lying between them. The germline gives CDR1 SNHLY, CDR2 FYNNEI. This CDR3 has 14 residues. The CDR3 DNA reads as TGTGCCAGCAGTCTACAGGGCCAGAACACTGAAGCTTTCTTT. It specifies CASSLQGQNTEAFF.

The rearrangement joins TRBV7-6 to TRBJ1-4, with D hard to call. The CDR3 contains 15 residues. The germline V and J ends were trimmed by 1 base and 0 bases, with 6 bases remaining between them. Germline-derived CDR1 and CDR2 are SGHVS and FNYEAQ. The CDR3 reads CASSLVPATNEKLFF. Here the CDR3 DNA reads TGTGCCAGCAGCTTAGTTCCGGCAACTAATGAAAAACTGTTTTTT.

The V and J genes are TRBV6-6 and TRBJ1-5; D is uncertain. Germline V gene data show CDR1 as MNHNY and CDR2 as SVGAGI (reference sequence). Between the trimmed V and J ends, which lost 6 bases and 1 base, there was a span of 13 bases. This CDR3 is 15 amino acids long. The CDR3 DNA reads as TGTGCCAGCAGCCCTCGTCGGGAGAGCAATCAGCCCCAGCATTTT. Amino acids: CASSPRRESNQPQHF.

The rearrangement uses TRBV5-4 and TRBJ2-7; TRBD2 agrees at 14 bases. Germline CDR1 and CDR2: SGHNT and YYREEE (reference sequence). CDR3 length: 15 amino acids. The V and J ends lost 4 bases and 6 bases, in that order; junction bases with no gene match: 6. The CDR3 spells CASSAGLAGVSEQYF. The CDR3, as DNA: TGTGCCAGCAGCGCGGGACTAGCGGGAGTTTCCGAGCAGTACTTC. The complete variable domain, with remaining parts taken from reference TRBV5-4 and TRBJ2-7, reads ETGVTQSPTHLIKTRGQQVTLRCSSQSGHNTVSWYQQALGQGPQFIFQYYREEENGRGNFPPRFSGLQFPNYSSELNVNALELDDSALYLCASSAGLAGVSEQYFGPGTRLTVT.

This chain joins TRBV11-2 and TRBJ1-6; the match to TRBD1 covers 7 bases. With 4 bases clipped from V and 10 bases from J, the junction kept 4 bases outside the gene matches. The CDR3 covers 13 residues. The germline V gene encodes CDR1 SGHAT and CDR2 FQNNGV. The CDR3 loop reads CASSYRGGSPLHF. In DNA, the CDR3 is TGTGCCAGCAGCTACAGGGGTGGATCACCCCTCCACTTT.

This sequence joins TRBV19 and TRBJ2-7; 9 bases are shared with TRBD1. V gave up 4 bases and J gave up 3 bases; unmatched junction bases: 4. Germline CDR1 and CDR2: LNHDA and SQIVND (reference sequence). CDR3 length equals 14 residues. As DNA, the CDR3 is TGTGCCAGTAGTAAACCGGGACAGGGCTACGAGCAGTACTTC. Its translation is CASSKPGQGYEQYF.

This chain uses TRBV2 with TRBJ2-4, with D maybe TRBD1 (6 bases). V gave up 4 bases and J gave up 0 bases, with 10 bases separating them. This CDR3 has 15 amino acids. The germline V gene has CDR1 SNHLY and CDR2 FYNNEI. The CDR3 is CASSGAGVAKNIQYF. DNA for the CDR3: TGTGCCAGCAGTGGGGCAGGGGTAGCCAAAAACATTCAGTACTTC.

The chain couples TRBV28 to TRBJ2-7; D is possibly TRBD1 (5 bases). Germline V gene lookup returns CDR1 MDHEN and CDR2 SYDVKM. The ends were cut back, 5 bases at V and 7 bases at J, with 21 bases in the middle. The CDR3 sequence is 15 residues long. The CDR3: CASSEPQQAFREQYF. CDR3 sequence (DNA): TGTGCCAGCAGTGAGCCTCAACAGGCCTTTAGGGAGCAGTACTTC.

In nucleotides, the CDR3 is TGTGCCAGCAGCTTGGACGGCGGCGTGGGTCGGGATTCACCCCTCCACTTT. Translation: CASSLDGGVGRDSPLHF. The chain is built from TRBV5-5 and TRBJ1-6; D is uncertain. Per the germline V gene, CDR1 is SGHKS and CDR2 is YYEKEE (reference sequence). The CDR3 totals 17 residues. Trimming took 0 bases from V and 8 from J, leaving 18 bases between them.

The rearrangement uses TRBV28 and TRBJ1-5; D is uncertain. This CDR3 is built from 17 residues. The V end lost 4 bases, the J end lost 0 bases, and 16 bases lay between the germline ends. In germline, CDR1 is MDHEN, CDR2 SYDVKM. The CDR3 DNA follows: TGTGCCAGCAGTTCATTTGGGCAGCCCAGTAGCAATCAGCCCCAGCATTTT. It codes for CASSSFGQPSSNQPQHF.

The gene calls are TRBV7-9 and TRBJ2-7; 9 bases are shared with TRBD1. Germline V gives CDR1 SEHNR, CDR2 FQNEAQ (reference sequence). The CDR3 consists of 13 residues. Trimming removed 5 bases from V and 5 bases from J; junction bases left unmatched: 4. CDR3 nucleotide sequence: TGTGCCAGCAGCGGACAGGGGCTCAACGAGCAGTACTTC. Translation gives CASSGQGLNEQYF.

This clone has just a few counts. CDR3 in DNA: TGTGCCAGCAGTGAGTGGACAGGGAGCAATCAGCCCCAGCATTTT. It is translated as CASSEWTGSNQPQHF. The chain uses TRBV2 and TRBJ1-5, with TRBD1 identical over 8 bases. The CDR3 contains 15 residues. CDR1 and CDR2 from the germline V gene are SNHLY and FYNNEI. V was clipped by 3 bases and J by 1 base; unmatched bases: 2. Based on the CDR3 plus reference TRBV2 and TRBJ1-5, the full variable domain is EPEVTQTPSHQVTQMGQEVILRCVPISNHLYFYWYRQILGQKVEFLVSFYNNEISEKSEIFDDQFSVERPDGSNFTLKIRSTKLEDSAMYFCASSEWTGSNQPQHFGDGTRLSIL.

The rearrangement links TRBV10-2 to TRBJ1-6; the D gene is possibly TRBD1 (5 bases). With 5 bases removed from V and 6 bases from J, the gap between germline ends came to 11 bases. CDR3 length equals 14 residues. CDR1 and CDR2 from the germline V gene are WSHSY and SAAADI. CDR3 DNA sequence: TGCGCCAGCAGTTACGGACAAAGTAATTCACCCCTCCACTTT. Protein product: CASSYGQSNSPLHF.

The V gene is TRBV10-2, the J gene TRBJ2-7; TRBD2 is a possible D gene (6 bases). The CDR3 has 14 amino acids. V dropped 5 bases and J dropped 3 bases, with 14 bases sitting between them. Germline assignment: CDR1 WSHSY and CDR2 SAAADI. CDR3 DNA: TGCGCCAGCAGTCCAGTAAGCGGGTTCTACGAGCAGTACTTC. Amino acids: CASSPVSGFYEQYF.

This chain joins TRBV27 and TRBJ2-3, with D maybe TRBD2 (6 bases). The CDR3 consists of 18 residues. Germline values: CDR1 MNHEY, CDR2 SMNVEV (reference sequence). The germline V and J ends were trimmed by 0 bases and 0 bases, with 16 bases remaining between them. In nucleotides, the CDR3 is TGTGCCAGCAGTTTATCGGCGGGGCCGCCTTCAAGCACAGATACGCAGTATTTT. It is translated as CASSLSAGPPSSTDTQYF.

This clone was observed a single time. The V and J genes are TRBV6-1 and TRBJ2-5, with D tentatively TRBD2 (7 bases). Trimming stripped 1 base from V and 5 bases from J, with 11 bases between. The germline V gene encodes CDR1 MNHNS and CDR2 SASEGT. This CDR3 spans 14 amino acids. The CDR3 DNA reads TGTGCCAGCAGTGAAGTGGGGGGGCGGGAGACCCAGTACTTC. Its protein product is CASSEVGGRETQYF.

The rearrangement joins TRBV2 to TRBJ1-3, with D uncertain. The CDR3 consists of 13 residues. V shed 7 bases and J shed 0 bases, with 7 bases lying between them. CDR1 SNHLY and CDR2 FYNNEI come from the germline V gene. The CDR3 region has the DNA TGTGCCAGCAAACCAGACTCTGGAAACACCATATATTTT. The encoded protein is CASKPDSGNTIYF.

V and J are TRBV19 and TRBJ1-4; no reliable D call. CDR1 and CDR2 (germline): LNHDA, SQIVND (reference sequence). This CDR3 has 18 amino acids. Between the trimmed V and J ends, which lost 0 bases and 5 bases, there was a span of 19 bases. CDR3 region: CASSIDPNAPGWNEKLFF. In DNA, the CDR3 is TGTGCCAGTAGTATAGATCCCAATGCCCCGGGATGGAATGAAAAACTGTTTTTT. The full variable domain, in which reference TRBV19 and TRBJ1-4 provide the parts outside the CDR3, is DGGITQSPKYLFRKEGQNVTLSCEQNLNHDAMYWYRQDPGQGLRLIYYSQIVNDFQKGDIAEGYSVSREKKESFPLTVTSAQKNPTAFYLCASSIDPNAPGWNEKLFFGSGTQLSVL.